The entry below gives a single TCR beta chain sequence along with its context. The target of this receptor is not known. Base qualities were left out, and no much larger clone turns up one base away. In the germline V gene, CDR1 corresponds to MNHEY and CDR2 to SVGEGT. V loses 5 bases of germline sequence and J loses 7 bases, and the interval between the two ends is 14 bases. From cysteine to phenylalanine, the CDR3 is 13 amino acids long. CDR3 DNA only is kept here, 39 bases in frame from base 1. The approximately 41 donors, aged 6 to 90 years, were systemically healthy Caucasian individuals from Russia. Each donor gave ten milliliters of peripheral blood, collected into EDTA-treated Vacutainer tubes. Ficoll-Paque density-gradient centrifugation was used to isolate PBMCs, with at least 7 million per sample. Trizol reagent was used to extract total RNA from PBMCs, with at least 6 micrograms per sample. For every donor, flow cytometry on a PBMC aliquot measured the percentage of naive CD45RAhigh/CD27high T cells.

This entry is derived from a study of blood T cells in healthy people across ages (dated by TCRdb to the mid-2010s). Context from the whole study: Template switching captured roughly one uniquely barcoded TCR beta cDNA molecule per two T cells in model experiments. Using deep sequencing normalized with unique cDNA molecular identifiers, the study measured how TCR beta repertoire diversity changes with age. The donors were divided into four age groups: young (average around 16 years), middle-aged (under 40), aged (about 61) and long-lived (82). To avoid experimental bias, donors of different ages were distributed randomly across sequencing lanes. For two donors (one aged 18 to 30 and one aged 80 or older), the study analyzed two additional independent replicas of 1 million unique cDNA reads from the same blood draw. The research as a whole found: Estimates of total diversity based on one million sequenced T cells were regarded as lower bounds and as underestimates. A strong correlation was found between observed TCR beta diversity and the percentage of naive T cells measured by flow cytometry. Since profiling was done on bulk unsorted PBMCs, naive and antigen-experienced compartments could not be conclusively compared. As age increased, observed TCR beta diversity per million T cells dropped in a roughly linear way, and a significant reduction was already evident by age 40. The CMV infection status of donors was not known, potentially confounding age-related changes in expanded clonotypes. The long-lived group showed more naive CD4+ T cells, fewer expanded clones and increased TCR diversity than the aged group, suggesting age selection.

Library preparation was by 5' RACE. TCRdb records Illumina HiSeq 2500 as the sequencer. A second PCR of about 6 to 12 cycles was performed with a sample-barcoded 5' primer and a J-beta primer mix. A template-switch 5' adaptor carrying 12 random nucleotides introduced a unique molecular identifier onto each TCR beta cDNA molecule. Each sample yielded at least 2.5 million CDR3-containing paired-end reads. All of the RNA was converted into first-strand cDNA using the Mint cDNA synthesis kit, with a TRBC-specific oligonucleotide serving as the primer. Following uracil-DNA glycosylase treatment, a first 18-cycle PCR with universal primers M1SS and BC2_uni_R was performed on all cDNA. Per the source publication's procedure: For normalization, 1 million high-quality reads, each with a distinct molecular identifier, were randomly selected from each sample. Reads sharing molecular identifiers were discarded rather than binned into consensus sequences. MiTCR, with a Q25 quality threshold and the strictest error-elimination algorithm, was used for CDR3 identification, clonotype clustering and error correction. Lower-bound total TCR beta diversity was estimated with a nonparametric unseen species model using Euler transformation. Using fastp at Q25 and MiXCR, TCRdb reprocessed the public reads and kept productive beta chains. Every CDR3 protein is listed once, alongside the most common genes and DNA of its rows. What appears here as the V and J calls and clone size reflects TCRdb's work, not the paper's. The sample contains over 600,000 distinct CDR3 sequences, around 43% of them found a single time. The top ten constitute 25% to 35% of the sample.

Material for sequencing was blood. The receptor was isolated from a man at least 80 years old in good health. The chain is made from TRBV6-2 or TRBV6-3 and TRBJ1-2; the D gene is perhaps TRBD1, from 6 matching bases. The nucleotides are TGTGCCAGCAGTGACACAGGGATCTCTGGCTACACCTTC. This gives the protein CASSDTGISGYTF.